This entry lists 19 T cell receptor beta chains sequenced from one sample in a study of blood T cell repertoires in COVID-19 (dated by TCRdb to 2019 to 2021). The method was the immunoSEQ multiplex PCR assay. Here the immuneACCESS table is served through TCRdb, limited to in-frame sequences with V and J called. Missing clones are a known gap in these copies; in checked studies unresolved V genes cover under half, and the rest lacks a known reason. This sample is represented by around 270,000 clones; about 80% of them were singletons. The ten largest clones represent about 15% of the sample. The sequenced sample was peripheral blood. Receptor source: a person between 65 and 79 years old with COVID-19, enrolled during active disease.

The chain joins TRBV5-4 to TRBJ1-5, with D perhaps matching TRBD1 (6 bases). CDR1 is SGHNT, CDR2 YYREEE, per germline (reference sequence). The CDR3 length is 15 residues. V was cut by 0 bases and J by 9 bases, with 16 bases left in between. The CDR3 nucleotides read TGTGCCAGCAGCTTGGGGACAGACCCTAGGCGGCCCCAGCATTTT. Amino acid sequence: CASSLGTDPRRPQHF.

The V gene is TRBV4-1, the J gene TRBJ1-5; no firm D call. Deletions cut 1 base from V and 7 bases from J, with 11 bases between. The CDR3 has 14 residues. Germline-derived CDR1 and CDR2 are MGHRA and YSYEKL. The CDR3 here is CASSQGGSQQPQHF. The CDR3 DNA is TGCGCCAGCAGCCAAGGAGGGTCACAGCAGCCCCAGCATTTT.

This chain links TRBV3-1 (or the pseudogene TRBV3-2) with TRBJ1-1; TRBD1 matches at 7 bases. The CDR3 contains 15 residues. Germline CDR1 is LGHDT and CDR2 is YNNKEL (reference sequence). V shed 4 bases and J 12 bases; nucleotides not matched to a gene: 17. As DNA, the CDR3 is TGTGCCAGCAGCCTATCCGGACAGGAGAAGATCAGTTCTTTCTTT. It codes for CASSLSGQEKISSFF.

The chain recombines TRBV27 with TRBJ1-6; D is perhaps TRBD1 (5 bases). CDR1 MNHEY and CDR2 SMNVEV come from the germline V gene (reference sequence). The CDR3 is 14 residues long. The V end lost 3 bases, the J end lost 5 bases, and 8 bases lay between the germline ends. The CDR3 sequence: CASSFRGDNSPLHF. As DNA, the CDR3 is TGTGCCAGCAGTTTCCGGGGGGATAATTCACCCCTCCACTTT.

The CDR3 coding sequence is TGTGCCAGCAGCCAAGAGAGGCCCTCAAGACTAGCGGGGGCAACAGATACGCAGTATTTT. The encoded protein is CASSQERPSRLAGATDTQYF. This sequence joins TRBV3-1 (or the pseudogene TRBV3-2) and TRBJ2-3; 12 bases map to TRBD2. Unmatched junction bases numbered 13, after V lost 0 bases and J lost 3 bases. CDR3 size: 20 residues. The germline CDR1 and CDR2 sequences are LGHDT and YNNKEL (reference sequence).

In its sample, this clone was seen a few times. The chain recombines TRBV4-2 with TRBJ2-2, with D possibly TRBD2 on 7 matching bases. The CDR3 covers 16 residues. V was trimmed by 8 bases and J by 7 bases, leaving 23 bases between them. CDR1 LGHNA and CDR2 YNFKEQ come from the germline V gene. The CDR3: CASWGLEGGPHGELFF. The CDR3, as DNA: TGTGCCAGCTGGGGGCTTGAGGGAGGGCCTCACGGGGAGCTGTTTTTT.

This chain links TRBV6-5 with TRBJ2-7; TRBD2 agrees at 9 bases. Germline V gene lookup returns CDR1 MNHEY and CDR2 SVGAGI. CDR3 size: 12 residues. Germline trimming cut 2 bases from V and 7 bases from J; bases unmatched to any gene: 0. The chain's CDR3 is CASSYLAGEQYF. The CDR3 bases are TGTGCCAGCAGTTACCTAGCGGGAGAGCAGTACTTC.

The chain links TRBV11-2 to TRBJ2-7, with 8 bases that match TRBD1. Germline values: CDR1 SGHAT, CDR2 FQNNGV. V shed 6 bases and J 7 bases; nucleotides not matched to a gene: 17. The CDR3 is 16 residues long. CDR3 sequence: CASRNSQGALAREQYF. The CDR3 DNA is TGTGCCAGCAGAAACTCCCAGGGGGCCCTAGCACGGGAGCAGTACTTC.

The J gene is TRBJ1-6, the V gene TRBV7-8; no clear D. Germline V gives CDR1 SGHVS, CDR2 FQNEAQ. Trimming left V 6 bases short and J 6 bases short, with 15 bases between. The CDR3 is 15 amino acids. The CDR3 reads CASRGRRFVNSPLHF. The CDR3 DNA follows: TGTGCCAGCAGGGGCCGGAGGTTTGTTAATTCACCCCTCCACTTT.

This chain connects TRBV23-1 to TRBJ2-7, with TRBD1 as a possible D gene (5 bases). TRBV23-1 is marked as an open reading frame, function uncertain. CDR3 length equals 16 residues. Trimming shortened V by 10 bases and J by 0 bases, and 22 bases separated the two germline ends. Written as DNA, the CDR3 is TGCGCCACCCTCAAGTCTTGGTCAGGACACTCCTACGAGCAGTACTTC. Translation: CATLKSWSGHSYEQYF.

V usage is TRBV30 and J usage is TRBJ2-7, with TRBD2 as a possible D gene (5 bases). Looked up from germline, CDR1 is GTSNPN and CDR2 is SVGIG (reference sequence). The ends were cut back, 2 bases at V and 3 bases at J, with 11 bases in the middle. The CDR3 covers 13 residues. CDR3 nucleotide sequence: TGTGCCTGGAGTCCAGCGGTGGGCTACGAGCAGTACTTC. Its translation is CAWSPAVGYEQYF.

The CDR3, as DNA: TGTGCCTGGACCGGGGGAAACTCCAACACTGAAGCTTTCTTT. Its protein product is CAWTGGNSNTEAFF. This chain connects TRBV30 to TRBJ1-1; D might be TRBD1 (5 bases). Looked up from germline, CDR1 is GTSNPN and CDR2 is SVGIG (reference sequence). V lost 4 bases, J lost 2 bases, and 14 bases lay in between. This CDR3 comprises 14 residues.

The chain is built from TRBV6-6 and TRBJ2-5, with 8 nucleotides matching TRBD2. V trimming: 2 bases; J trimming: 4 bases; junction bases outside the gene matches: 9. The CDR3 has 16 residues. The germline gives CDR1 MNHNY, CDR2 SVGAGI (reference sequence). The CDR3 bases are TGTGCCAGCAGTTACCCGGCGGGGGGAGAAGGAGAGACCCAGTACTTC. It is translated as CASSYPAGGEGETQYF.

V gene TRBV4-1 combines with J gene TRBJ1-2, with TRBD1 matching over 8 bases. Trimming at V came to 4 bases and at J to 7 bases, leaving 2 bases not matched to a gene. There are 12 residues in the CDR3. The V gene's germline CDR1 is MGHRA and CDR2 YSYEKL. The CDR3 loop reads CASSPGQGGYTF. The DNA of the CDR3 is TGCGCCAGCAGCCCAGGACAGGGTGGCTACACCTTC.

This clone was recorded only once. The V call is TRBV7-9, the J call TRBJ1-4, with D possibly being TRBD1 (6 bases). Trimming took off 2 bases at V and 0 bases at J, with 7 bases between the two ends. CDR1 SEHNR and CDR2 FQNEAQ come from the germline V gene (reference sequence). The CDR3 consists of 15 residues. This CDR3 is CASSLRTATNEKLFF. The CDR3, as DNA: TGTGCCAGCAGCTTAAGGACAGCAACTAATGAAAAACTGTTTTTT.

The chain combines TRBV6-1 with TRBJ1-4; D not resolved. Germline V lookup: CDR1 MNHNS, CDR2 SASEGT. This CDR3 is built from 14 residues. Deletions cut 1 base from V and 11 bases from J, with 14 bases between. The CDR3 is CASSEVRGSAKLFF. For the CDR3, the DNA is TGTGCCAGCAGTGAAGTGCGGGGATCGGCCAAACTGTTTTTT.

V and J are TRBV6-2 or TRBV6-3 and TRBJ1-5; D perhaps matches TRBD1 (6 bases). The CDR3 extends over 15 amino acids. V was cut by 0 bases and J by 1 base, with 7 bases left in between. Germline V gives CDR1 MNHEY, CDR2 SVGEGT. This CDR3 reads CASSYSGTSNQPQHF. CDR3 sequence (DNA): TGTGCCAGCAGTTACTCCGGGACAAGCAATCAGCCCCAGCATTTT.

V usage is TRBV19 and J usage is TRBJ2-1; 10 bases agree with TRBD2. The V gene end was trimmed by 1 base and the J gene end by 10 bases; junction bases not matched to a gene: 16. CDR3 length: 18 amino acids. Germline V CDR1 and CDR2: LNHDA, SQIVND (reference sequence). The CDR3 nucleotides are TGTGCCAGTAGTATAGGGGCTAGCGGGAGCTCCACGGCAGGGGAGCAGTTCTTC. Amino acid sequence: CASSIGASGSSTAGEQFF.

V is TRBV6-5 and J is TRBJ2-7; 10 nucleotides line up with TRBD2. The CDR3 contains 14 residues. Germline V lookup: CDR1 MNHEY, CDR2 SVGAGI. After removal of 7 bases from V and 5 bases from J, the junction contained 8 bases not matched to a gene. CDR3 region: CASMVAGGRNEQYF. The CDR3 bases are TGTGCCAGCATGGTAGCGGGAGGTAGGAACGAGCAGTACTTC.